Detailed here is one T cell receptor beta chain. This specimen belongs to a study of blood T cell repertoires in COVID-19. Study as a whole: The samples span acute and convalescent COVID-19 from the United States, Italy and Spain. In each case, the material was cDNA or gDNA derived from T cells, B-cell-depleted T cells, or PBMCs.

CDR1 and CDR2 (germline): SNHLY, FYNNEI. Trimming stripped 10 bases from V and 1 base from J, with 19 bases between. This CDR3 is 15 amino acids long. Sequencing was performed with immunoSEQ multiplex PCR; in TCRdb, only in-frame clones are kept and a portion is missing. Among about 190,000 clones listed, less than 90% were seen once. The material sequenced was peripheral blood. The V gene is TRBV2, the J gene TRBJ1-1; D remains ambiguous. The TCR originated in a man between 65 and 85 years old with active or convalescent COVID-19. DNA for the CDR3: TGTGCCACCTTACCTCAGCGGCAGCCGAACACTGAAGCTTTCTTT. This gives the protein CATLPQRQPNTEAFF.